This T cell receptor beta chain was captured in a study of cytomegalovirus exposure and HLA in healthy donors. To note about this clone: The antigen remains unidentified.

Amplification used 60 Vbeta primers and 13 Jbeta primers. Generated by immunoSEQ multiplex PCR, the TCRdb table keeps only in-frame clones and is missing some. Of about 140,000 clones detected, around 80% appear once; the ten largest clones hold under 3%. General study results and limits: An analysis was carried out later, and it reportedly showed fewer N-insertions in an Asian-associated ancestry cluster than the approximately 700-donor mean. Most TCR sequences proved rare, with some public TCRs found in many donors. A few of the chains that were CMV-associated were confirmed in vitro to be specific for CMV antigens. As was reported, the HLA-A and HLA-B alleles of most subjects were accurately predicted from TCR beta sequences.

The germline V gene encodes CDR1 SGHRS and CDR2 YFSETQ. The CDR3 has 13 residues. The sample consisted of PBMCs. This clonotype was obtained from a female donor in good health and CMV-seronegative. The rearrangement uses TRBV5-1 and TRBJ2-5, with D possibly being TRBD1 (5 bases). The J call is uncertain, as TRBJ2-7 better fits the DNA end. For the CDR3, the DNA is TGCGCCAGCAGCTTCGACAGTCCCTACGAGCAGTACTTC. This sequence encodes CASSFDSPYEQYF.